This T cell receptor beta chain is drawn from a study of CD8+ T cells in alopecia areata. A FACSAria was used to sort CD4+ and CD8+ T cells. These cells came from PBMCs. The study's findings and limits: Scalp lesions, especially in alopecia totalis/universalis, had higher clonality than normal scalp. Possibly as an HLA-related effect, TCR sharing across patients appeared less clear than in mice.

From germline, CDR1 is LNHNV and CDR2 YYDKDF (reference sequence). This CDR3 comprises 15 residues. Trimming took off 2 bases at V and 3 bases at J, with 14 bases between the two ends. Sequencing relied on a cDNA template that was reverse transcribed from extracted RNA. Sequencing was performed with immunoSEQ multiplex PCR; in TCRdb, only in-frame clones are kept and a portion is missing. The repertoire includes some 130,000 clones, approximately 58% of them detected once, and roughly 4.5% sits in the top ten. Turning to this clone: Its target is unknown.

This sequence was found in a human donor with alopecia areata. The chain uses TRBV15 and TRBJ2-7; no clear D gene. Material: CD4+ T cells sorted from blood, obtained at week 0. This CDR3 reads CATSRLAAPSYEQYF. CDR3 sequence (DNA): TGTGCCACCAGCAGACTCGCCGCCCCGAGCTACGAGCAGTACTTC.